This TCR beta chain stems from a study of CD8 T cells in ankylosing spondylitis. Study results and limitations: Eight highly homologous variants made up a TCR beta motif, and this motif appeared characteristic of ankylosing spondylitis blood. Matched synovial fluid from ankylosing spondylitis patients was reported to be enriched for disease-linked clones. CD8+ cells made up the disease-linked clones, which were relatively rare in peripheral blood. Prior literature has documented some motif variants in synovial fluid and blood from reactive arthritis.

Turning to this clonotype: Its specificity is unknown.

The CDR3 runs 14 residues. The V end was cut by 5 bases, the J end by 3 bases, with 14 bases between. CDR1 is MNHNS, CDR2 SASEGT, per germline. TCR beta libraries were made by quantitative 5'-RACE with molecular barcodes. MiXCR, applied by TCRdb to the 5' RACE reads, yields one record per CDR3 protein. This table has about 840,000 distinct CDR3 sequences, approximately 12% appearing once. This chain joins TRBV6-1 and TRBJ2-7; TRBD2 is a possible D gene (6 bases). This receptor was obtained from a male donor with ankylosing spondylitis. The sample comprised blood, either unsorted or a sorted T cell fraction (not recorded which). Here the CDR3 reads CASSPGLTYYEQYF. In DNA, the CDR3 is TGTGCCAGCAGTCCGGGACTGACATACTACGAGCAGTACTTC.